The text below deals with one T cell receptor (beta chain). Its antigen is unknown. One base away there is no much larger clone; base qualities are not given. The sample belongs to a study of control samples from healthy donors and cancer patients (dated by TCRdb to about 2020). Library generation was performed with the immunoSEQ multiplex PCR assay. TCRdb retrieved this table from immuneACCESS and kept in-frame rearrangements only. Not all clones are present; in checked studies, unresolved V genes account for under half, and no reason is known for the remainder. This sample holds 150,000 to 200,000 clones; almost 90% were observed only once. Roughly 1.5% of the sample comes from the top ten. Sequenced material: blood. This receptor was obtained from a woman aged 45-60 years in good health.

Here is the DNA: TGTGCCAGCAGCTTAGTAGCGGGGGGTAACACCGGGGAGCTGTTTTTT. The translation is CASSLVAGGNTGELFF. This sequence uses TRBV7-9 and TRBJ2-2; the central 10 bases match TRBD2. From the germline V gene (reference sequence), CDR1 is SEHNR and CDR2 is FQNEAQ. There are 16 amino acids in the CDR3, from cysteine to phenylalanine inclusive. This entry keeps only the CDR3 DNA: 48 bases, framed from base 1. Relative to germline, V is missing 1 base and J is missing 2 bases, with 1 base of the junction outside any gene match.